This T cell receptor (beta chain) was sequenced during a study of blood T cell repertoires in COVID-19. CDR1 SGHRS and CDR2 YFSETQ come from the germline V gene. This CDR3 contains 14 residues. V dropped 2 bases and J dropped 4 bases, with 11 bases sitting between them. Across fewer than 25 US areas, participants ranged in age from about 18 to 100 years. Participants reported their clinical history, and cohort assignment relied on those reports. Assay: immunoSEQ multiplex PCR; the TCRdb copy retains only in-frame clones and omits some. In the table there are around 400,000 clones, about 88% of which are singletons.

Sequenced: PBMCs or T cells enriched from blood (not recorded which). The receptor was derived from a woman aged 18-29 years who had been exposed to COVID-19. The V call is TRBV5-1, the J call TRBJ2-3; tentative D call: TRBD2 (6 bases). The CDR3: CASSFGGPPDTQYF. CDR3 bases: TGCGCCAGCAGCTTCGGGGGTCCGCCAGATACGCAGTATTTT.